The clone carrying this T cell receptor beta chain was counted a few times. Its antigen is not known. The data belong to a study of T cell repertoires in cytomegalovirus infection. Study information: HLA-B-restricted CMV epitopes that are well studied were used alongside recently identified HLA-C-restricted ones. Public TCR beta signatures indicated both CMV infection and matching HLA type. The study, taken as a whole, reports: In two of eight donors, the top clonotype was HLA-C-restricted CMV-specific. Summed frequency of public TCR beta families distinguished CMV carriers with the relevant HLA.

This CDR3 is 16 amino acids long. V gave up 6 bases and J gave up 0 bases; unmatched junction bases: 4. Germline values: CDR1 MNHNS, CDR2 SASEGT. Each CDR3 protein gets one entry after TCRdb re-called the reads with MiXCR. The sample lists about 700,000 distinct CDR3 sequences, around 30% seen once, with around a sixth in the top ten. The V gene is TRBV6-1, the J gene TRBJ2-1; TRBD2 agrees at 11 bases. The specimen was cultured PBMCs, collected from culture after CMV antigen stimulation. The receptor comes from a human donor in good health (CMV status not recorded). Some clones in this sample may be carry-over from other donors' samples. The CDR3 DNA follows: TGTGCCAGCAGGGGACTAGCGGCCTTCTCCTACAATGAGCAGTTCTTC. Translation gives CASRGLAAFSYNEQFF.